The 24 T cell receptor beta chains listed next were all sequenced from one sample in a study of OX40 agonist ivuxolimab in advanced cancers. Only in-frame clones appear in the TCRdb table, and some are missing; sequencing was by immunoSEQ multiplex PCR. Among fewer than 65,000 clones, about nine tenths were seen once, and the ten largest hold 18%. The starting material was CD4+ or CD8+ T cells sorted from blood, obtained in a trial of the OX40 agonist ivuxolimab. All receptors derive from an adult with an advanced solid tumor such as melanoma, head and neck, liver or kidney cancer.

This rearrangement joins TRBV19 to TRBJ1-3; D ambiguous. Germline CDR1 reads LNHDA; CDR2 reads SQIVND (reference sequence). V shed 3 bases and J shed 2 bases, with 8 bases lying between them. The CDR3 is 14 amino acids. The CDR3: CASSILGTGNTIYF. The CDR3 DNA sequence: TGTGCCAGTAGTATTTTGGGCACTGGAAACACCATATATTTT.

The CDR3: CSVDRAKAQYF. The CDR3 region has the DNA TGCAGCGTTGACAGGGCTAAGGCGCAGTATTTT. The rearrangement joins TRBV29-1 to TRBJ2-3; possible D gene TRBD1, 5 bases. V was cut by 3 bases and J by 10 bases, with 11 bases left in between. In germline, CDR1 is SQVTM, CDR2 ANQGSEA. This CDR3 is 11 amino acids long.

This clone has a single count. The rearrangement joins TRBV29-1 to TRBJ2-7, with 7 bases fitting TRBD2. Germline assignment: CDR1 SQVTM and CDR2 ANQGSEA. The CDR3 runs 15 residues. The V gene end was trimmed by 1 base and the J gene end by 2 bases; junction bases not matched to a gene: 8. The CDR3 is CSVEAIGGRTYEQYF. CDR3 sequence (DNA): TGCAGCGTTGAAGCAATCGGGGGGAGGACCTACGAGCAGTACTTC.

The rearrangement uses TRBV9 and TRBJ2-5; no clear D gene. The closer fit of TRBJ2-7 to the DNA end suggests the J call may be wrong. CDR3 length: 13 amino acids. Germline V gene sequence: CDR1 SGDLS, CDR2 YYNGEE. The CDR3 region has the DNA TGTGCCAGCAGCGTAGATGGCAGTTACGAGCAGTACTTC. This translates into CASSVDGSYEQYF.

DNA of the CDR3: TGTGCCAGCAGCTTAACAGAGCAGTTCTTC. Its translation: CASSLTEQFF. The gene calls are TRBV7-6 and TRBJ2-1; unclear D gene. CDR1 and CDR2 from the germline V gene are SGHVS and FNYEAQ. This CDR3 spans 10 amino acids. V dropped 2 bases and J dropped 10 bases, with 3 bases sitting between them.

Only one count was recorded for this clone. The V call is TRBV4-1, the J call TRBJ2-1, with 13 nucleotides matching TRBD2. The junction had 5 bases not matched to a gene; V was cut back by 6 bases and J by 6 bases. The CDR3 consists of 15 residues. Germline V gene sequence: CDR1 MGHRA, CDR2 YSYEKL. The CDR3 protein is CASRQGTSGTNEQFF. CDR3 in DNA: TGCGCCAGCAGACAGGGGACTAGCGGGACCAATGAGCAGTTCTTC.

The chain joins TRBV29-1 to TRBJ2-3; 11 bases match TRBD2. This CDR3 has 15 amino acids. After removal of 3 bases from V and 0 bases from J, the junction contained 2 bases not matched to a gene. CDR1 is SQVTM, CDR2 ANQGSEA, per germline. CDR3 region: CSVELAGGSTDTQYF. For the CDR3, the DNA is TGCAGCGTTGAGCTAGCGGGGGGAAGCACAGATACGCAGTATTTT.

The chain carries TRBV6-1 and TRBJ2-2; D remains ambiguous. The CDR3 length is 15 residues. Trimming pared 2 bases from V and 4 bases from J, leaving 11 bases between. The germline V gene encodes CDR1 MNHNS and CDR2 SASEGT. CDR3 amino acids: CASSENRQTTGELFF. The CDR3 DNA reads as TGTGCCAGCAGTGAAAATAGGCAAACCACCGGGGAGCTGTTTTTT.

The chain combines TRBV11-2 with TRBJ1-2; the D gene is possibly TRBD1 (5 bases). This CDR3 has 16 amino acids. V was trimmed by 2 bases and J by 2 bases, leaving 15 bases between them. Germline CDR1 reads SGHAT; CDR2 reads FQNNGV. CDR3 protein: CASSLFVTSGNYGYTF. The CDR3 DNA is TGTGCCAGCAGCTTATTTGTTACGTCAGGGAACTATGGCTACACCTTC.

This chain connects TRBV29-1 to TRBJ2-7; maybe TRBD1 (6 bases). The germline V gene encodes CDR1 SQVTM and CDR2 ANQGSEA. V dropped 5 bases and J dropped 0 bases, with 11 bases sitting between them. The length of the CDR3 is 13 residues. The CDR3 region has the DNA TGCAGCGTTTATACAGGGTCCTCCTACGAGCAGTACTTC. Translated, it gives CSVYTGSSYEQYF.

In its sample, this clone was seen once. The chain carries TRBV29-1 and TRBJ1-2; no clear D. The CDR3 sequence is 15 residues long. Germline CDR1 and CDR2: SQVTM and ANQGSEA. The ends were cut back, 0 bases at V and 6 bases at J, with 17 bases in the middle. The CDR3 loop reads CSVEDPPERVDGYTF. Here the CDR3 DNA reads TGCAGCGTTGAAGACCCCCCGGAACGCGTCGATGGCTACACCTTC.

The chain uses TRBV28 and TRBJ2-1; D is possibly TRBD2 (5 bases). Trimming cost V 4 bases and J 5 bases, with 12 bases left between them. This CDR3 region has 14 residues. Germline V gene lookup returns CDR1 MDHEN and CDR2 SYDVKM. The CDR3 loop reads CASSSGGSHNEQFF. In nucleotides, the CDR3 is TGTGCCAGCAGTTCCGGCGGGTCCCACAATGAGCAGTTCTTC.

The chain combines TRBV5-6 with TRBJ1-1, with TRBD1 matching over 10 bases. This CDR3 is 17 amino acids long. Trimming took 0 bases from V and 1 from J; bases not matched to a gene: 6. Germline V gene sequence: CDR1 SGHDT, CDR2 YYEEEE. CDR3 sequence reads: CASSLVGQGIRNTEAFF. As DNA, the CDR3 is TGTGCCAGCAGCTTGGTGGGACAGGGGATTAGGAACACTGAAGCTTTCTTT.

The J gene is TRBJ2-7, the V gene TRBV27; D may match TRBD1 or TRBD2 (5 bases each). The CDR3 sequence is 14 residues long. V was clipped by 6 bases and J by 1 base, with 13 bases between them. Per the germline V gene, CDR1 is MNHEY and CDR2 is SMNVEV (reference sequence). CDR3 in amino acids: CASSSIWGSYEQYF. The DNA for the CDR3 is TGTGCCAGCAGCTCTATTTGGGGGTCCTACGAGCAGTACTTC.

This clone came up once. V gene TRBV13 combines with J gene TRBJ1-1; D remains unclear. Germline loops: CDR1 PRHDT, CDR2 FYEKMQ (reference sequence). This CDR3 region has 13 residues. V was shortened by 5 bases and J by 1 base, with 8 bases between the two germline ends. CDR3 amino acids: CASSHGSNTEAFF. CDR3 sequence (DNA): TGTGCCAGCAGCCATGGGTCGAACACTGAAGCTTTCTTT.

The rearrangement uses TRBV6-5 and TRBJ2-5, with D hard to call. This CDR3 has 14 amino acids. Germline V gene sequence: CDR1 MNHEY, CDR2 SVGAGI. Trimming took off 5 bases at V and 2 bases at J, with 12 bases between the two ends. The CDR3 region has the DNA TGTGCCAGCAGTCTTTTTGGATCGCAAGAGACCCAGTACTTC. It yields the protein CASSLFGSQETQYF.

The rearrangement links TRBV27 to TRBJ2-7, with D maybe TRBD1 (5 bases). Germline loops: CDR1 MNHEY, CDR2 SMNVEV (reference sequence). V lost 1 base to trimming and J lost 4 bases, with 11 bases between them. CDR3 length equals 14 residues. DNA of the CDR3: TGTGCCAGCAGTTTATATAGCAGGGATTACGAGCAGTACTTC. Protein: CASSLYSRDYEQYF.

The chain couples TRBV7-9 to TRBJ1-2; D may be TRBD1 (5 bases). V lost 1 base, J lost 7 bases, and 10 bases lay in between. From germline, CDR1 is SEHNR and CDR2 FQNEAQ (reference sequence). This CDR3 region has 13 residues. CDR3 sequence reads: CASSLGGIFGYTF. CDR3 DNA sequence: TGTGCCAGCAGCTTAGGGGGGATCTTTGGCTACACCTTC.

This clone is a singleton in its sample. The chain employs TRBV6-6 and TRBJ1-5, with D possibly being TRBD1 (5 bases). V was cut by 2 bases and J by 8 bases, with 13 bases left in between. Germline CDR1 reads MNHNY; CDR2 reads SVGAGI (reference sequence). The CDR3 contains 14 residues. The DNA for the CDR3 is TGTGCCAGCAGTTACGGGGGTGAGATCAAGCCCCAGCATTTT. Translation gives CASSYGGEIKPQHF.

For the CDR3, the DNA is TGTGCCAGCAGCGAGGCGGGGGCGGAATCCATCGGATCACCCCTCCACTTT. Its translation: CASSEAGAESIGSPLHF. The chain links TRBV9 to TRBJ1-6; a weak D match, TRBD1 (6 bases). CDR3 length equals 17 residues. Germline V gives CDR1 SGDLS, CDR2 YYNGEE. With 3 bases removed from V and 10 bases from J, the gap between germline ends came to 23 bases.

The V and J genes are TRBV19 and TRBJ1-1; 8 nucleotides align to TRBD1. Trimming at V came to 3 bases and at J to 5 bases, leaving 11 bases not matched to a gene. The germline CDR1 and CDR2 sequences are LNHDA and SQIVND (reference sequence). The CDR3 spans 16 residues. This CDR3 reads CASSMRLTGARTEAFF. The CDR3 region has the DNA TGTGCCAGTAGTATGCGCCTGACAGGGGCAAGGACTGAAGCTTTCTTT.

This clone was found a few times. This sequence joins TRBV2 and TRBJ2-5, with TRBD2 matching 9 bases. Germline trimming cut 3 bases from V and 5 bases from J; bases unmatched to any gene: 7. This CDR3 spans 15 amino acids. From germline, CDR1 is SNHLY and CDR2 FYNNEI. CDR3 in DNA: TGTGCCAGCAGTGATAGCGGGGGAGAAGTCGAGACCCAGTACTTC. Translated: CASSDSGGEVETQYF.

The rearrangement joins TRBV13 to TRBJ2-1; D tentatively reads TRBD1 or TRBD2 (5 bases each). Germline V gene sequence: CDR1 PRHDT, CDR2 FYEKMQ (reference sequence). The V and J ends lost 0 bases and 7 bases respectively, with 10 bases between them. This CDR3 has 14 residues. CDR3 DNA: TGTGCCAGCAGCTTAGGGGGGGTTGCAAATGAGCAGTTCTTC. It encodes CASSLGGVANEQFF.

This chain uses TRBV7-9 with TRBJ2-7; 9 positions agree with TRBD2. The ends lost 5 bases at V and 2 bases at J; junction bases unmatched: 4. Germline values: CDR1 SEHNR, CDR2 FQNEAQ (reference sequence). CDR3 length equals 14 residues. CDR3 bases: TGTGCCAGCAGCCCTGGGACTAGCACCTACGAGCAGTACTTC. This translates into CASSPGTSTYEQYF.